This is a list of T cell receptor beta chains from one sample in a study of T cell responses to AZD1222 COVID-19 vaccine. Data came from immunoSEQ multiplex PCR; TCRdb stores just in-frame clones and leaves some out. The table has about 90,000 clones, 85% seen once; the top ten hold roughly 4.5%. This sample comprised peripheral blood, obtained 28 days after the second AZD1222 dose. Receptors were obtained from an adult who received the AZD1222 COVID-19 vaccine. Each CDR3 is given with its conserved first and last residue. Fields, in order: V gene, clone size, D gene, J gene, CDR3 DNA, CDR3 protein. A D gene is named only where the DNA matches it firmly. Clone sizes are given selectively: once, few, many, or a class where the clone is expanded.

v_gene: TRBV6-1; abundance: -; d_gene: -; j_gene: TRBJ1-2; CDR3nt: TGTGCCAGCAGTGAAGCCCGTTCCTATGGCTACACCTTC; CDR3aa: CASSEARSYGYTF
v_gene: TRBV11-2; abundance: -; d_gene: -; j_gene: TRBJ2-7; CDR3nt: TGTGCCAGCAACCGCGGGGGAGGGGGCTACGAGCAGTACTTC; CDR3aa: CASNRGGGGYEQYF
v_gene: TRBV2; abundance: -; d_gene: -; j_gene: TRBJ1-1; CDR3nt: TGTGCCAGCAGTGGAGGGGCCCTGAACACTGAAGCTTTCTTT; CDR3aa: CASSGGALNTEAFF
v_gene: TRBV19; abundance: few; d_gene: -; j_gene: TRBJ1-2; CDR3nt: TGTGCCAGTAGTATGTTAGGGGTGGTCGATGGCTACACCTTC; CDR3aa: CASSMLGVVDGYTF
v_gene: TRBV6-5; abundance: -; d_gene: TRBD1; j_gene: TRBJ1-4; CDR3nt: TGTGCCAGCAGGAAGGACAGGGCTAATGAAAAACTGTTTTTT; CDR3aa: CASRKDRANEKLFF
v_gene: TRBV7-6; abundance: few; d_gene: TRBD1; j_gene: TRBJ2-7; CDR3nt: TGTGCCAGCAGCTTAGGTTTGCAGGGGGTCCACGAGCAGTACTTC; CDR3aa: CASSLGLQGVHEQYF
v_gene: TRBV19; abundance: -; d_gene: -; j_gene: TRBJ2-7; CDR3nt: TGTGCCAGTAGGAGTGGCAGCTACGAGCAGTACTTC; CDR3aa: CASRSGSYEQYF
v_gene: TRBV5-4; abundance: -; d_gene: -; j_gene: TRBJ2-5; CDR3nt: TGTGCCAGCAGCTTGATGGGGATCCAAGAGACCCAGTACTTC; CDR3aa: CASSLMGIQETQYF
v_gene: TRBV10-2; abundance: few; d_gene: TRBD2; j_gene: TRBJ2-1; CDR3nt: TGCGCCAGCAGTGCGCTAGCGGGGGGCCTAATAAATGAGCAGTTCTTC; CDR3aa: CASSALAGGLINEQFF
v_gene: TRBV29-1; abundance: -; d_gene: -; j_gene: TRBJ2-7; CDR3nt: TGCAGCGTTGGGCCGGGGCCCTACGAGCAGTACTTC; CDR3aa: CSVGPGPYEQYF
v_gene: TRBV3-1/TRBV3-2; abundance: -; d_gene: TRBD1; j_gene: TRBJ2-2; CDR3nt: TGTGCCAGCAGCCGACAGGGGAACACCGGGGAGCTGTTTTTT; CDR3aa: CASSRQGNTGELFF
v_gene: TRBV18; abundance: -; d_gene: -; j_gene: TRBJ2-4; CDR3nt: TGTGCCAGCTCACCCGGGGGCCAAATAGCCAAAAACATTCAGTACTTC; CDR3aa: CASSPGGQIAKNIQYF
v_gene: TRBV30; abundance: -; d_gene: TRBD1; j_gene: TRBJ2-7; CDR3nt: TGTGCCTGGAGTCGACAGGGTTTCGACGAGCAGTACTTC; CDR3aa: CAWSRQGFDEQYF
v_gene: TRBV5-4; abundance: -; d_gene: -; j_gene: TRBJ2-1; CDR3nt: TGTGCCAGCAGCTTGCAGAGGGGTTCCTACAATGAGCAGTTCTTC; CDR3aa: CASSLQRGSYNEQFF